What follows are 17 T cell receptor beta chains derived from one specimen sequenced in a study of OX40 agonist ivuxolimab in advanced cancers. Produced via immunoSEQ multiplex PCR; TCRdb's table is partial and in-frame only. The table includes about 50,000 clones, less than 85% detected once. Sample: CD4+ or CD8+ T cells sorted from blood, taken in a trial of the OX40 agonist ivuxolimab. The source of these receptors is an adult with an advanced solid tumor such as melanoma, head and neck, liver or kidney cancer.

V usage is TRBV4-2 and J usage is TRBJ2-3; D remains unclear. The V gene's germline CDR1 is LGHNA and CDR2 YNFKEQ. The CDR3 is 16 amino acids. V was clipped by 6 bases and J by 0 bases, with 16 bases between them. CDR3 nucleotide sequence: TGTGCCAGCAGTTCAGTTATGCGTTCTAGCACAGATACGCAGTATTTT. Translation: CASSSVMRSSTDTQYF.

This chain links TRBV6-6 with TRBJ1-3, with no clear D. This CDR3 has 14 residues. Germline V gives CDR1 MNHNY, CDR2 SVGAGI (reference sequence). Trimming removed 5 bases from V and 0 bases from J, with 8 bases in between. The DNA for the CDR3 is TGTGCCAGCAGTCAACAGAGCTCTGGAAACACCATATATTTT. It yields the protein CASSQQSSGNTIYF.

The V and J genes are TRBV7-9 and TRBJ1-5; 7 bases line up with TRBD1. The CDR3 totals 15 residues. Germline V gene data show CDR1 as SEHNR and CDR2 as FQNEAQ (reference sequence). With V trimmed by 3 bases and J by 3 bases, 5 bases remained unmatched. The CDR3 DNA reads TGTGCCAGCAGCTTGGCCGGGACAGACAATCAGCCCCAGCATTTT. It is translated as CASSLAGTDNQPQHF.

The chain has TRBV5-4 and TRBJ1-4; 7 bases line up with TRBD1. The V gene end was trimmed by 0 bases and the J gene end by 8 bases; junction bases not matched to a gene: 10. The CDR3 runs to 16 residues. CDR1 is SGHNT and CDR2 is YYREEE in the germline V gene (reference sequence). The DNA of the CDR3 is TGTGCCAGCAGCTTGGGGGCAGGGGGGTCAGGAGAAAAACTGTTTTTT. This sequence encodes CASSLGAGGSGEKLFF. Together with reference TRBV5-4 and TRBJ1-4, the CDR3 gives the full variable domain: ETGVTQSPTHLIKTRGQQVTLRCSSQSGHNTVSWYQQALGQGPQFIFQYYREEENGRGNFPPRFSGLQFPNYSSELNVNALELDDSALYLCASSLGAGGSGEKLFFGSGTQLSVL.

This clone was found many times. Other DNA sequences of this sample code for an identical CDR3. The J gene is TRBJ1-2, the V gene TRBV6-1, with TRBD1 as a possible D gene (5 bases). Germline values: CDR1 MNHNS, CDR2 SASEGT. The CDR3 is made up of 12 amino acids. Trimming cost V 1 base and J 8 bases, with 8 bases left between them. CDR3 amino acids: CASSEGWGGYTF. The CDR3 DNA follows: TGTGCCAGCAGTGAAGGTTGGGGGGGCTACACCTTC.

The CDR3 protein is CASEDGRNSPLHF. The CDR3 DNA reads TGTGCCTCCGAGGACGGGAGAAATTCACCCCTCCACTTT. The rearrangement uses TRBV19 and TRBJ1-6; no firm D call. The CDR3 is 13 amino acids. V dropped 11 bases and J dropped 7 bases, with 15 bases sitting between them. Germline V gene sequence: CDR1 LNHDA, CDR2 SQIVND (reference sequence).

As regards this clone: The sample has other DNA sequences that encode this CDR3 too. The CDR3 DNA reads as TGTGCCAGCTCTCGACAGGATTATGGCTACACCTTC. Translated: CASSRQDYGYTF. This chain uses TRBV18 with TRBJ1-2, with D possibly TRBD1 on 6 matching bases. The CDR3 totals 12 residues. CDR1 is KGHSH, CDR2 LQKENI, per germline. V dropped 6 bases and J dropped 5 bases, with 10 bases sitting between them.

The chain employs TRBV11-2 and TRBJ1-1; D is undetermined. Between the trimmed V and J ends, which lost 2 bases and 4 bases, there was a span of 8 bases. Per germline, CDR1 SGHAT and CDR2 FQNNGV. This CDR3 region has 13 residues. The CDR3 here is CASSLPGGTEAFF. CDR3 DNA sequence: TGTGCCAGCAGCTTACCTGGCGGCACTGAAGCTTTCTTT.

The gene calls are TRBV5-8 and TRBJ2-5; D is ambiguous. This CDR3 contains 12 residues. Germline values: CDR1 SGHTS, CDR2 YDEGEE. V dropped 1 base and J dropped 4 bases, with 5 bases sitting between them. The CDR3 DNA sequence: TGTGCCAGCAGCTTGAGGCGAGAGACCCAGTACTTC. Translation: CASSLRRETQYF.

V usage is TRBV18 and J usage is TRBJ2-6, with D perhaps matching TRBD2 (5 bases). V gave up 3 bases and J gave up 0 bases, with 9 bases separating them. Germline V gene sequence: CDR1 KGHSH, CDR2 LQKENI. The CDR3 extends over 16 amino acids. The CDR3 region is CASSPLRASGANVLTF. For the CDR3, the DNA is TGTGCCAGCTCACCGTTGCGGGCCTCTGGGGCCAACGTCCTGACTTTC.

As regards this clone: The sample has other DNA sequences that encode this CDR3 too. The rearrangement links TRBV30 to TRBJ2-5; D possibly corresponds to TRBD2 (7 bases). The CDR3 is 14 amino acids. Germline-derived CDR1 and CDR2 are GTSNPN and SVGIG (reference sequence). V lost 2 bases and J lost 2, with 12 bases in between. The CDR3 reads CAWSRGRGQETQYF. The CDR3 DNA sequence: TGTGCCTGGAGTCGGGGGCGGGGGCAAGAGACCCAGTACTTC.

The rearrangement joins TRBV6-5 to TRBJ2-2; unclear D gene. This CDR3 is built from 11 residues. Germline CDR1 MNHEY, CDR2 SVGAGI. Deletions cut 6 bases from V and 10 bases from J, with 9 bases between. CDR3 nucleotide sequence: TGTGCCAGCAGAAGAAGGGAGGAGCTGTTTTTT. Its protein is CASRRREELFF.

The chain has TRBV9 and TRBJ2-3; the D is unclear. Germline V gene lookup returns CDR1 SGDLS and CDR2 YYNGEE. The CDR3 extends over 12 amino acids. Trimming stripped 4 bases from V and 5 bases from J, with 8 bases between. As DNA, the CDR3 is TGTGCCAGCAGCCCCCAGGTAGATACGCAGTATTTT. Protein: CASSPQVDTQYF.

The rearrangement links TRBV19 to TRBJ1-1, with D possibly TRBD1 on 5 matching bases. Deletions cut 5 bases from V and 5 bases from J, with 12 bases between. Germline values: CDR1 LNHDA, CDR2 SQIVND (reference sequence). CDR3 length: 13 residues. This CDR3 is CASSQQARTEAFF. Here the CDR3 DNA reads TGTGCCAGTAGTCAACAGGCACGAACTGAAGCTTTCTTT.

The V gene is TRBV6-5, the J gene TRBJ2-3; no clear D gene. The CDR3 contains 14 residues. The V end was cut by 0 bases, the J end by 4 bases, with 8 bases between. The germline gives CDR1 MNHEY, CDR2 SVGAGI. The DNA for the CDR3 is TGTGCCAGCAGTTACTCATTCCCCGCAGATACGCAGTATTTT. It translates to CASSYSFPADTQYF.

V gene TRBV2 combines with J gene TRBJ1-2; 7 nucleotides align to TRBD1. Germline CDR1 reads SNHLY; CDR2 reads FYNNEI. The ends lost 6 bases at V and 4 bases at J; junction bases unmatched: 5. The CDR3 totals 13 residues. The CDR3 DNA reads TGTGCCAGCAGGGGACAGTCGGGCTATGGCTACACCTTC. Translation: CASRGQSGYGYTF.

The chain couples TRBV6-5 to TRBJ2-2, with 8 nucleotides matching TRBD1. This CDR3 is built from 14 residues. CDR1 and CDR2 (germline): MNHEY, SVGAGI. V lost 7 bases to trimming and J lost 1 base; unmatched junction nucleotides: 2. The DNA of the CDR3 is TGTGCCAGCACAACAGGGGGGAACACCGGGGAGCTGTTTTTT. Protein product: CASTTGGNTGELFF.